This T cell receptor beta chain was recorded in a study of blood T cell repertoires in COVID-19. Whole-study context: The United States, Italy and Spain were the sources of the acute and convalescent COVID-19 samples. The analysed material was cDNA or gDNA that came from T cells, B-cell-depleted T cells, or PBMCs.

Authors' methods: It was from reference gene primer amplification that nucleated cell counts were estimated. The assay was immunoSEQ multiplex PCR, and TCRdb's table has in-frame clones only and misses some. The V and J calls and clone size were taken over from that table, and D and trimming were inferred from the DNA. The sample yields about 260,000 clones, about 80% seen once. Germline-derived CDR1 and CDR2 are SNHLY and FYNNEI. Losses at the gene ends were 2 bases for V and 0 bases for J; bases not matched to a gene: 7. The CDR3 is made up of 18 amino acids. The TCR sequence derives from a woman of 80 years or more with acute or convalescent COVID-19. The gene calls are TRBV2 and TRBJ2-2, with 9 bases matching TRBD2. Sequences were obtained from peripheral blood. The CDR3 region is CASSERRRGGTNTGELFF. CDR3 coding DNA: TGTGCCAGCAGTGAAAGGCGGCGGGGGGGCACGAACACCGGGGAGCTGTTTTTT.